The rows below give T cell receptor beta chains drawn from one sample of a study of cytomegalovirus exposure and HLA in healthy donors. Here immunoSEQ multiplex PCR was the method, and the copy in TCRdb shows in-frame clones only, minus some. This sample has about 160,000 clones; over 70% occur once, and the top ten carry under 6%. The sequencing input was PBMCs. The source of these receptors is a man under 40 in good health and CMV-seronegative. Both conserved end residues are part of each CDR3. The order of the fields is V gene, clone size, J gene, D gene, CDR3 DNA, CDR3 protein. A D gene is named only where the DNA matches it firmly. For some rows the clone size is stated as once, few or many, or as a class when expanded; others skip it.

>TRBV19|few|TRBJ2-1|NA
TGTGCCACTCAGGGGACGATTGGAGATGAGCAGTTCTTC
CATQGTIGDEQFF
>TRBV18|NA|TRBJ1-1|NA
TGTGCCAGCTCATCAGAGGCGAGCACTGAAGCTTTCTTT
CASSSEASTEAFF
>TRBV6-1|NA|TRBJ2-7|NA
TGTGCCAGCAAAGGACAACTCTCGACCTACGAGCAGTACTTC
CASKGQLSTYEQYF
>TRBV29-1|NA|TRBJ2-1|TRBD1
TGCAGCGTTGAGAGGGGGACAGGGCGCTACAATGAGCAGTTCTTC
CSVERGTGRYNEQFF
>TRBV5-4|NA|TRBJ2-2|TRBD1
TGTGCCAGCAGTTTTACGGACAGGGGGACCGGGGAGCTGTTTTTT
CASSFTDRGTGELFF
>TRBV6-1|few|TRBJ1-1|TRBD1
TGTGCTCGCAGGGACAGGGACACTGAAGCTTTCTTT
CARRDRDTEAFF
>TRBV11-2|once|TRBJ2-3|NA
TGTGCCAGCAGCTTAGTGGTGGACACTCGCACAGATACGCAGTATTTT
CASSLVVDTRTDTQYF
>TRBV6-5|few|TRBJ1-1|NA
TGTGCCAGCAGTTTGGGGCAGGCCGAAGCTTTCTTT
CASSLGQAEAFF
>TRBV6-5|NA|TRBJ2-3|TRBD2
TGTGCCAGCAGACGGGGGGTTGAGTGGGCAGATACGCAGTATTTT
CASRRGVEWADTQYF
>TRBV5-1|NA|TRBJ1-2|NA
TGCGCCAGCTATGCTACGGGTAACTATGGCTACACCTTC
CASYATGNYGYTF
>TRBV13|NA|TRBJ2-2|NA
TGTGCCAGCAGCTTAGGCCGGGACACCGGGGAGCTGTTTTTT
CASSLGRDTGELFF
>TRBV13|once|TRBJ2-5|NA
TGTGCCAGCAGCTTAGGGGGGAGGAACAGGGAGACCCAGTACTTC
CASSLGGRNRETQYF
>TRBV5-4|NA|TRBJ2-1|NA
TGTGCCAGCAGCTTGGATTGGTCCTGGGGGGTCTTC
CASSLDWSWGVF
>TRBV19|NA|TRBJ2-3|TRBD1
TGTGCCAGTAGTACAGGACAGGGGGCACGGACAGATACGCAGTATTTT
CASSTGQGARTDTQYF
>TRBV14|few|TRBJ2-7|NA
TGTGCCACTTTAGGGGAGGTTTTCAACGAGCAGTACTTC
CATLGEVFNEQYF